A single TCR beta chain is shown here with its context. This specimen comes from a study of cytomegalovirus exposure and HLA in healthy donors. The CDR3 consists of 14 residues. The V end was cut by 4 bases, the J end by 4 bases, with 14 bases between. Germline-derived CDR1 and CDR2 are SGHDT and YYEEEE. This PCR relied on a set of 60 Vbeta primers and 13 Jbeta primers. The repertoire was sequenced with immunoSEQ multiplex PCR; TCRdb's copy has only in-frame clones and lacks some. The top ten hold 13% of the sample, which has about 82,000 clones, more than 60% seen once. The chain is built from TRBV5-6 and TRBJ1-1, with a possible D match to TRBD1 (6 bases). This TCR came from a human donor in good health. Sequencing was done on a sample of PBMCs. The CDR3, as DNA: TGTGCCAGCAGCCGCGGGGGGGCCTCCACTGAAGCTTTCTTT. It encodes CASSRGGASTEAFF. The full variable domain, in which reference TRBV5-6 and TRBJ1-1 provide the parts outside the CDR3, is DAGVTQSPTHLIKTRGQQVTLRCSPKSGHDTVSWYQQALGQGPQFIFQYYEEEERQRGNFPDRFSGHQFPNYSSELNVNALLLGDSALYLCASSRGGASTEAFFGQGTRLTVV.